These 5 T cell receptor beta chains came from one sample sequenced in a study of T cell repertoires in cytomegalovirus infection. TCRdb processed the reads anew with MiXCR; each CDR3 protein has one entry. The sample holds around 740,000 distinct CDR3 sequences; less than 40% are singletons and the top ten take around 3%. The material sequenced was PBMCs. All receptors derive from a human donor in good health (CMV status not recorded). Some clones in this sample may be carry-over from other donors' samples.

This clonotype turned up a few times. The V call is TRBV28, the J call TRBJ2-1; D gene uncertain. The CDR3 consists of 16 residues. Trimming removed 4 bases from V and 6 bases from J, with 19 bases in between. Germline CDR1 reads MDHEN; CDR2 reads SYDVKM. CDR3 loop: CASSYSWADPINEQFF. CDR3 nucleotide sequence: TGTGCCAGCAGTTATTCCTGGGCGGACCCGATCAATGAGCAGTTCTTC.

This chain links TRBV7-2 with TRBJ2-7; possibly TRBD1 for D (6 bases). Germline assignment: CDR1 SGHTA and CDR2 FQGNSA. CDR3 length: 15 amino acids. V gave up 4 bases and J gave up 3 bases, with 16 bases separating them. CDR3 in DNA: TGTGCCAGCAGCTCAGCACCGGGACACCGCTACGAGCAGTACTTC. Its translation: CASSSAPGHRYEQYF.

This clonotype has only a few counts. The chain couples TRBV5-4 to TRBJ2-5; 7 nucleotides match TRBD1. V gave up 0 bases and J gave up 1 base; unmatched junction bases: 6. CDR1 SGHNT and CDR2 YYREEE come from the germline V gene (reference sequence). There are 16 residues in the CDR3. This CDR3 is CASSLGTGELQETQYF. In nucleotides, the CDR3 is TGTGCCAGCAGCTTGGGTACAGGGGAACTCCAAGAGACCCAGTACTTC.

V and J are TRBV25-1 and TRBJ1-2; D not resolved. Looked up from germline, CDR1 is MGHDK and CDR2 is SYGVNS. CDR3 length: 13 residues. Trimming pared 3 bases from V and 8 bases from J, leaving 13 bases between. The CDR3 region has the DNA TGTGCCAGCAGTGACCCGACCGTTGGGGGCTACACCTTC. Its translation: CASSDPTVGGYTF.

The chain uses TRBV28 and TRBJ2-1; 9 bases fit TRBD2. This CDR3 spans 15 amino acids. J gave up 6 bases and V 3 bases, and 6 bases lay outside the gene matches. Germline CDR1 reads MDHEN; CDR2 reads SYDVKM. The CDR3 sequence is CASSFLTSGSNEQFF. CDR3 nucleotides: TGTGCCAGCAGTTTTTTGACTAGCGGATCCAATGAGCAGTTCTTC.